One and the same sample provided the 8 T cell receptor beta chains below, sequenced in a study of blood T cell repertoires in COVID-19. The data were produced by immunoSEQ multiplex PCR, yet TCRdb's version contains in-frame clones alone and is incomplete. This table holds about 400,000 clones, 89% found once. Material for sequencing was peripheral blood. Receptors originate from a man aged 40-55 years with acute or convalescent COVID-19.

This chain joins TRBV7-6 and TRBJ2-2; 8 nucleotides align to TRBD1. The germline V gene has CDR1 SGHVS and CDR2 FNYEAQ. CDR3 length equals 17 residues. With 4 bases clipped from V and 3 bases from J, the junction kept 10 bases outside the gene matches. Here the CDR3 DNA reads TGTGCCAGCAGCTCCTACCGACAGGGGACGGACACCGGGGAGCTGTTTTTT. It specifies CASSSYRQGTDTGELFF.

The chain is built from TRBV12-5 and TRBJ2-7; D is ambiguous. Germline assignment: CDR1 LGHNT and CDR2 FRNRAP. V shed 3 bases and J shed 4 bases, with 4 bases lying between them. The CDR3 has 11 residues. The CDR3 sequence is CASGFRYEQYF. CDR3 in DNA: TGTGCTAGTGGTTTCCGGTACGAGCAGTACTTC.

This clone was seen at least ten times. The genes are TRBV3-1 (or the pseudogene TRBV3-2) and TRBJ2-2, with D possibly matching TRBD2 (5 bases). The CDR3 spans 13 residues. Germline values: CDR1 LGHDT, CDR2 YNNKEL (reference sequence). V was trimmed by 2 bases and J by 6 bases, leaving 7 bases between them. The CDR3 coding sequence is TGTGCCAGCAGCCAAAGCGGCGCCGGGGAGCTGTTTTTT. This sequence encodes CASSQSGAGELFF.

This clone was found a few times. This chain connects TRBV9 to TRBJ1-2, with TRBD1 as a possible D gene (5 bases). This CDR3 region has 15 residues. With 1 base removed from V and 0 bases from J, the gap between germline ends came to 10 bases. The germline gives CDR1 SGDLS, CDR2 YYNGEE. For the CDR3, the DNA is TGTGCCAGCAGCGTAACAGACAGCCCTAACTATGGCTACACCTTC. Translating it yields CASSVTDSPNYGYTF.

The genes are TRBV28 and TRBJ1-6, with TRBD1 matching over 8 bases. Germline assignment: CDR1 MDHEN and CDR2 SYDVKM. The CDR3 is made up of 17 amino acids. With 6 bases clipped from V and 4 bases from J, the junction kept 11 bases outside the gene matches. CDR3 DNA: TGTGCCAGCAGACGGGACTGGGACAGGCGTTATAATTCACCCCTCCACTTT. Its protein is CASRRDWDRRYNSPLHF.

V gene TRBV7-9 combines with J gene TRBJ1-6; D uncertain. V lost 5 bases and J 5 bases, leaving 10 bases between the germline ends. Germline CDR1 is SEHNR and CDR2 is FQNEAQ (reference sequence). The CDR3 totals 14 residues. The CDR3 nucleotides are TGTGCCAGCAGCGAACAGCTAAATAATTCACCCCTCCACTTT. Its protein product is CASSEQLNNSPLHF.

The rearrangement joins TRBV28 to TRBJ1-6; 10 nucleotides line up with TRBD1. Germline V gene lookup returns CDR1 MDHEN and CDR2 SYDVKM. This CDR3 spans 14 amino acids. The trim removed 8 bases at V and 10 bases at J, leaving 8 bases unmatched. The DNA for the CDR3 is TGTGCCAGCCGAAGACAGGGGGCAAGATCACCCCTCCACTTT. Residues: CASRRQGARSPLHF.

The sample holds one count of this clone. This chain links TRBV4-1 with TRBJ2-1; 15 nucleotides match TRBD2. The CDR3 extends over 19 amino acids. Germline V gene lookup returns CDR1 MGHRA and CDR2 YSYEKL. With 3 bases clipped from V and 0 bases from J, the junction kept 6 bases outside the gene matches. CDR3 protein: CASSQRTSGGESSYNEQFF. DNA of the CDR3: TGCGCCAGCAGCCAGAGGACTAGCGGGGGGGAAAGCTCCTACAATGAGCAGTTCTTC.